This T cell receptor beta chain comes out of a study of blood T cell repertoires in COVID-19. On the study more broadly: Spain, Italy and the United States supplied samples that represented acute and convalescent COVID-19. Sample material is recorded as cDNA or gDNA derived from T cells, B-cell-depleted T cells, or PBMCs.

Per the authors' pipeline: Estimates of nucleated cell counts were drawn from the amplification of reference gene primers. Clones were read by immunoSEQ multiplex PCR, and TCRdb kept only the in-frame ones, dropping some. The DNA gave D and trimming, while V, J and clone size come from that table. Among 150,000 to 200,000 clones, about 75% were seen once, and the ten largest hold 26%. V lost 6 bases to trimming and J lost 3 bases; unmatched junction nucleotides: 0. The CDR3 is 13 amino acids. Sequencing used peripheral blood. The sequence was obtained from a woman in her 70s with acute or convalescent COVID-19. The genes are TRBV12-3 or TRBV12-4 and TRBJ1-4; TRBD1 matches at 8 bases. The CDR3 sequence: CASRGQANEKLFF. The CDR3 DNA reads TGTGCCAGCAGGGGACAGGCTAATGAAAAACTGTTTTTT.